This record covers a single TCR beta chain. Its binding antigen is unknown. The sample comes from a study of T cell clusters in autoimmune cytopenias (dated by TCRdb to between 2018 and 2021). Regarding the complete study: Per sample, TRB sequencing gave a median depth of around 55,000 reads and a median of around 2,200 distinct TRB clonotypes. Peripheral blood TRB and IGH repertoires were sequenced in autoimmune cytopenia patients at active disease and during treatment follow-up, alongside healthy, CLL and autoimmune hepatitis controls. The goal of the study was to find out whether patients with autoimmune cytopenia have a disease-specific immune repertoire signature that could be used as a blood-based biomarker.

Study-wide findings and limitations: The cluster-lack signature was not seen for secondary cytopenia versus CLL, apparently masked by the dominant lymphoma-associated repertoire. Compared with active autoimmune hepatitis patients, healthy donors had almost three times as many exclusive TRB clusters, a finding consistent with an autoimmunity-wide signature. A lack of physiological T cell clusters in primary autoimmune cytopenia patients was suggested by GLIPH, as 51 clusters were found to be exclusive to healthy donors versus approximately 17 exclusive to patients. Shifts in the TRB repertoire, including less even repertoires in secondary cytopenia and CLL, were mostly a reflection of lymphoma bias and not of autoimmunity. The T cell clusters were defined only in silico, and the functional role of the clusters still needed to be validated experimentally.

For each sample, TRB amplification used about 0.25 ug of peripheral blood genomic DNA, equal to around 34,000 genome equivalents. TRB rearrangements were amplified by multiplex PCR following a touch-down protocol, with the TRB-A and TRB-B primer pools mixed in one tube. Illumina adapters and sample indices were added to the amplicons through two consecutive PCR reactions using Phusion HS II polymerase. The amplicons were gel-purified using the NucleoSpin Gel and PCR Clean-up kit, after which quantification was performed by Qubit and quality was checked on an Agilent 2100 Bioanalyzer. Sequencing of the libraries was done on an Illumina MiSeq with 600-cycle, single-indexed, paired-end runs. From the authors' description of their analysis: TRB reads were aligned and assembled with MiXCR version 2.1.12 using the default MiXCR reference library. A clone was defined by each unique CDR3 nucleotide sequence, and the analysis included only productive sequences supported by at least two reads. Alpha-parameterized diversity profiles (alpha 0 to 5), including the Shannon (alpha 1) and Simpson (alpha 2) indices, were computed with an R script to assess repertoire diversity. The tcR package was used to compute combinatorial TRB VJ usage, which was then compared between cohorts by principal component analysis with ade4. Using GLIPH, TCRbeta CDR3s were clustered on pairs of cohorts matched for age and read depth, and a Wilcoxon test was used to compare cluster frequencies. The reads were reprocessed in TCRdb, with one entry per CDR3 protein sequence and no accompanying DNA. Here the V and J calls rest on TCRdb's processing, not on the authors' analysis. The sample's own table lists about 3,400 distinct CDR3 sequences. 37% of the sample goes to the ten largest clones.

From its cysteine to its phenylalanine, the CDR3 spans 17 amino acids. Nucleotide data are not available. The germline V gene (reference sequence) provides CDR1 LNHDA and CDR2 SQIVND. Sequenced sample: peripheral blood. Recombination connected TRBV19 to TRBJ1-5. This TCR came from a human donor with an autoimmune cytopenia, with autoimmune hepatitis or in good health (not recorded which). Here the CDR3 is given as CASSNTVQRTVNQPQHF.